The 30 T cell receptor beta chains below all came from one sample that was sequenced in a study of tissue T cells after allogeneic stem cell transplantation. Repertoires were generated with immunoSEQ multiplex PCR, while TCRdb's copy carries only in-frame clones and drops some. The profile shows roughly 8,100 clones, over 30% of them singletons. Time point described: mouse harvest day 14 after allogeneic transplant. Each mouse received 10^7 T-cell-depleted marrow cells plus 10^6 splenic CD5+ T cells by tail vein. Sequencing was performed on skin. The receptors shown here come from a female BALB/c mouse given C57BL/6 T cells with graft-versus-host disease after an allogeneic hematopoietic cell transplant.

On this clone: Here the gene names and germline are mouse. The sequence runs out 1 residue before the end of the CDR3; the remainder is reconstructed from the germline J gene. The rearrangement uses TRBV26 and TRBJ1-6, with 7 bases fitting TRBD1. TRBJ1-6 is designated an ORF whose function remains uncertain. Germline-derived CDR1 and CDR2 are KGHPV and FQNQEV (reference sequence). The CDR3 totals 14 residues. The V segment lost 6 bases and the J segment 3 bases; nucleotides outside the gene matches: 2. Partial CDR3 DNA: TGTGCCAGCAGCCGGGACAGCTATAATTCGCCCCTCTAC. As protein: CASSRDSYNSPLY. From start to end, the CDR3 is CASSRDSYNSPLYF.

On this clone itself: Mouse gene names apply. The read ends 1 residue before the CDR3 terminus; that terminus is restored from the germline J gene. This chain uses TRBV26 with TRBJ2-2, with 7 nucleotides matching TRBD1. The CDR3 is 15 residues long. The V gene's germline CDR1 is KGHPV and CDR2 FQNQEV (reference sequence). The V segment lost 3 bases and the J segment 2 bases; nucleotides outside the gene matches: 3. The CDR3 spells CASSLETGNTGQLYF. The sequenced CDR3 bases are TGTGCCAGCAGTCTAGAGACAGGGAACACCGGGCAGCTCTAC.

Notes on this clone: The gene names given are mouse names. The CDR3 goes on 1 residue after the read ends, and that part is filled in from the germline J gene. The chain links TRBV23 to TRBJ2-4. CDR3 length: 12 residues. The germline V gene has CDR1 KGHTA and CDR2 FQNQQP. The CDR3 region is CSSSQSQNTLYF. The CDR3 bases that were read are TGCTCCAGCAGTCAAAGTCAAAACACCTTGTAC.

This clone is labeled as medium-sized. Here the gene names and germline are mouse. The read ends 1 residue before the CDR3 terminus; that terminus is restored from the germline J gene. This chain uses TRBV31 with TRBJ2-7; D call uncertain. V was cut by 1 base and J by 4 bases, with 5 bases left in between. This CDR3 contains 11 residues. CDR1 and CDR2 from the germline V gene are GKSSPN and SITVG. The covered CDR3 bases are TGTGCCTGGAGTCGGCAGTATGAACAGTAC. Its translation: CAWSRQYEQY. The whole CDR3 protein is CAWSRQYEQYF.

A note on this clone: The germline and genes are mouse ones. Read data end 1 residue before the CDR3 end; the end is taken from the germline J gene. This chain links TRBV23 with TRBJ1-1; TRBD1 reflects the table's D call only, with no check against the DNA. The V gene's germline CDR1 is KGHTA and CDR2 FQNQQP. The CDR3 contains 14 residues. The DNA read from the CDR3 is TGCTCCAGCAGTCAAGGGACATCAAACACAGAAGTCTTC. Its protein is CSSSQGTSNTEVF. The whole CDR3 region reads CSSSQGTSNTEVFF.

This clone was picked up a small number of times. Gene names denote mouse genes. Coverage ceases 1 residue before the CDR3 finishes, and the germline J gene fills in the end. The chain has TRBV26 and TRBJ1-2, with no clear D. With 6 bases removed from V and 8 bases from J, the gap between germline ends came to 10 bases. This CDR3 spans 11 amino acids. Germline CDR1 reads KGHPV; CDR2 reads FQNQEV (reference sequence). The CDR3 loop is CASSPGRDYTF. The covered CDR3 bases are TGTGCCAGCAGCCCCGGGAGGGACTACACC.

This clone qualifies as large. All gene names here are mouse names. The read stops 1 residue short of the end of the CDR3; the missing end is completed from the germline J gene. The chain recombines TRBV12-1 with TRBJ1-1, with 7 bases matching TRBD1. CDR1 is SGHSN, CDR2 HYEKVE, per germline. CDR3 length: 14 amino acids. The V gene end was trimmed by 2 bases and the J gene end by 2 bases; junction bases not matched to a gene: 4. CDR3 bases read: TGTGCCAGCTCTCCCGGACAGGCTAACACAGAAGTCTTC. Amino acid sequence: CASSPGQANTEVF. The full CDR3 is CASSPGQANTEVFF.

Comments on this clone: Genes and germline come from the mouse. The sequenced fragment ends 1 residue before the CDR3 boundary, so the rest is inferred from the germline J gene. The genes are TRBV26 and TRBJ2-4; 10 bases fit TRBD1. Germline values: CDR1 KGHPV, CDR2 FQNQEV (reference sequence). The V gene end was trimmed by 6 bases and the J gene end by 7 bases; junction bases not matched to a gene: 4. CDR3 length: 13 amino acids. The CDR3 loop is CASRSGTGDTLYF. The part of the CDR3 DNA that was read is TGTGCCAGCAGATCCGGGACAGGGGACACCTTGTAC.

By share of the sample, this clone is medium-sized. Mouse names are used for the genes. The CDR3 is cut off 1 residue early in the read; its end comes from the germline J gene. V usage is TRBV15 and J usage is TRBJ2-7; D gene ambiguous. V lost 6 bases to trimming and J lost 0 bases, with 9 bases between them. The CDR3 contains 13 residues. The germline V gene has CDR1 SGHND and CDR2 FRSKSL. The CDR3 DNA, read in part, is TGTGCCAGCAGCCCTGACATCTCCTATGAACAGTAC. Protein product: CASSPDISYEQY. The entire CDR3 is CASSPDISYEQYF.

Comment on this clone: Any gene name here is a mouse gene name. The read falls 1 residue short of the CDR3 end, and the missing part is taken from the germline J gene. The genes are TRBV2 and TRBJ2-7; D possibly corresponds to TRBD1 (6 bases). There are 13 residues in the CDR3. Germline V gene lookup returns CDR1 LGHNA and CDR2 YSYQKL. Trimming left V 0 bases short and J 4 bases short, with 7 bases between. CDR3: CASSQEGGYEQYF. The DNA read from the CDR3 is TGTGCCAGCAGCCAAGAAGGGGGTTATGAACAGTAC.

On this clone: The gene symbols are mouse symbols. The read falls 1 residue short of the CDR3 end, and the missing part is taken from the germline J gene. This chain connects TRBV13-2 to TRBJ1-4; 10 nucleotides agree with TRBD1. This CDR3 has 15 amino acids. CDR1 is NNHNN, CDR2 SYGAGS, per germline (reference sequence). V dropped 3 bases and J dropped 5; count of bases not matched to a gene: 4. The DNA read from the CDR3 is TGTGCCAGCGGTGGCTCGGGACAGGGGAACGAAAGATTATTT. Protein sequence: CASGGSGQGNERLF. The entire CDR3 protein is CASGGSGQGNERLFF.

Notes on this clone: Mouse gene names and germline throughout. The missing CDR3 end, 1 residue past where the read stops, is filled in from the germline J gene. J is TRBJ2-7 and V is TRBV13-1; the D gene is possibly TRBD1 (6 bases). The CDR3 extends over 13 amino acids. Per the germline V gene, CDR1 is NSHNY and CDR2 is SYGAGN. V lost 2 bases, J lost 4 bases, and 10 bases lay in between. CDR3 sequence reads: CASSEGTKYEQYF. Incomplete CDR3 DNA: TGTGCCAGCAGTGAGGGGACAAAGTATGAACAGTAC.

Worth noting for this clone: Gene names are mouse gene names. The CDR3 end lies 1 residue beyond the end of the read and is filled in from the germline J gene. This chain connects TRBV13-2 to TRBJ2-7, with 11 positions matching TRBD2. This CDR3 spans 15 amino acids. The J segment lost 1 base and the V segment lost 3 bases, leaving 3 bases of the junction unmatched. CDR1 NNHNN and CDR2 SYGAGS come from the germline V gene (reference sequence). The sequenced CDR3 bases are TGTGCCAGCGGTGGCCGGGACTGGGGGTCCTATGAACAGTAC. This codes for CASGGRDWGSYEQY. The full CDR3 protein is CASGGRDWGSYEQYF.

About this clone: Genes and germline come from the mouse. The read halts 1 residue ahead of the CDR3 end, with the missing end drawn from the germline J gene. The rearrangement uses TRBV3 and TRBJ2-4; no firm D call. The V end lost 0 bases, the J end lost 3 bases, and 7 bases lay between the germline ends. The germline CDR1 and CDR2 sequences are SNHLY and FYNGKV (reference sequence). This CDR3 spans 14 amino acids. This CDR3 is CASSLALGQNTLYF. The CDR3 bases that were read are TGTGCCAGCAGCTTAGCGCTCGGGCAAAACACCTTGTAC. The full variable domain, completed using reference TRBV3 and TRBJ2-4, is GPKVLQIPSHQIIDMGQMVTLNCDPVSNHLYFYWYKQILGQQMEFLVNFYNGKVMEKSKLFKDQFSVERPDGSYFTLKIQPTALEDSAVYFCASSLALGQNTLYFGAGTRLSVL.

A word on this clone: Mouse gene names apply. The observed sequence ends 1 residue before the CDR3 terminus, with the missing tail filled in from the germline J gene. This chain joins TRBV29 and TRBJ2-4; TRBD2 aligns across 10 bases. The germline gives CDR1 MSHET, CDR2 SYDVDS. The CDR3 runs to 18 residues. The V segment lost 0 bases and the J segment 0 bases; nucleotides outside the gene matches: 6. CDR3 sequence reads: CASSLSMGLGTSQNTLYF. CDR3 DNA (partial): TGTGCTAGCAGTTTATCGATGGGACTGGGGACTAGTCAAAACACCTTGTAC.

This clone was detected a few times. Each gene name is a mouse one. The read terminates 1 residue ahead of where the CDR3 ends, so the germline J gene completes it. The J gene is TRBJ2-5, the V gene TRBV12-2; a possible D gene is TRBD2 (7 bases). V lost 2 bases to trimming and J lost 5 bases, with 10 bases between them. The CDR3 consists of 13 residues. The germline gives CDR1 SGHLS, CDR2 HYDKME. The DNA read from the CDR3 is TGTGCCAGCTCTCCCTGGGGGCGAGACACCCAGTAC. Amino acids: CASSPWGRDTQY. Given in full, the CDR3 is CASSPWGRDTQYF.

A remark on this clone: Gene names and germline refer to mouse. From the germline J gene comes the end of the CDR3, since the read stops 1 residue before it. The chain is built from TRBV26 and TRBJ2-5, with TRBD1 matching 9 bases. CDR3 length: 14 amino acids. Germline trimming cut 6 bases from V and 3 bases from J; bases unmatched to any gene: 4. Germline V lookup: CDR1 KGHPV, CDR2 FQNQEV (reference sequence). CDR3 in amino acids: CASSLTGGQDTQYF. The CDR3 DNA, read in part, is TGTGCCAGCAGCCTGACAGGGGGTCAAGACACCCAGTAC.

This clone has only a few counts. All gene names here are mouse names. Read coverage stops 1 residue before the CDR3 terminus; the germline J gene supplies the remainder. V is TRBV26 and J is TRBJ1-2, with D maybe TRBD1 (5 bases). This CDR3 is built from 13 residues. V lost 4 bases and J 1 base, leaving 7 bases between the germline ends. Per germline, CDR1 KGHPV and CDR2 FQNQEV (reference sequence). The CDR3 is CASSHGQNSDYTF. The covered CDR3 bases are TGTGCCAGCAGTCATGGACAAAACTCCGACTACACC.

By its share, this clone is large (0.1 to 1%). The germline and genes are mouse ones. Coverage ceases 1 residue before the CDR3 finishes, and the germline J gene fills in the end. The chain is built from TRBV4 and TRBJ2-3; 10 bases are a match to TRBD2. Trimming at V came to 5 bases and at J to 2 bases, leaving 4 bases not matched to a gene. Germline assignment: CDR1 LGHDT and CDR2 YNNKQL (reference sequence). This CDR3 contains 15 residues. The CDR3: CASSLWGGDAETLYF. The covered CDR3 bases are TGTGCCAGCAGCCTCTGGGGGGGCGATGCAGAAACGCTGTAT.

Note on this clone: The gene names here belong to mouse. The read terminates 1 residue before the CDR3 end, so the remaining end is supplied by the germline J gene. J is TRBJ2-5 and V is TRBV3; possibly TRBD1 for D (6 bases). Germline V gene lookup returns CDR1 SNHLY and CDR2 FYNGKV (reference sequence). Trimming shortened V by 5 bases and J by 2 bases, and 11 bases separated the two germline ends. The CDR3 sequence is 14 residues long. This CDR3 is CASSLQGFQDTQYF. The sequenced part of the CDR3 DNA is TGTGCCAGCAGCCTCCAGGGGTTCCAAGACACCCAGTAC.

This clone occurred a few times. Mouse names are used for the genes. The CDR3 end falls 1 residue outside the read, so it is completed with the germline J gene. The sample carries other DNA sequences with the same CDR3. This sequence joins TRBV26 and TRBJ2-7; TRBD1 is a possible D gene (6 bases). The CDR3 length is 14 residues. Trimming cost V 2 bases and J 0 bases, with 8 bases left between them. Germline CDR1 and CDR2: KGHPV and FQNQEV (reference sequence). CDR3 protein: CASSLGQSSYEQYF. CDR3 DNA (partial): TGTGCCAGCAGTCTGGGACAGAGCTCCTATGAACAGTAC.

A note on this clone: Gene names and germline match the mouse. The read ends 1 residue early relative to the CDR3; the germline J gene fills the gap. J is TRBJ2-4 and V is TRBV3; possibly TRBD1 for D (5 bases). Between the trimmed V and J ends, which lost 5 bases and 1 base, there was a span of 10 bases. In germline, CDR1 is SNHLY, CDR2 FYNGKV (reference sequence). This CDR3 is built from 14 residues. The CDR3 sequence: CASSPTRGQNTLYF. The sequenced CDR3 bases are TGTGCCAGCAGCCCCACCAGGGGTCAAAACACCTTGTAC. Variable domain in full (rest from reference TRBV3 and TRBJ2-4): GPKVLQIPSHQIIDMGQMVTLNCDPVSNHLYFYWYKQILGQQMEFLVNFYNGKVMEKSKLFKDQFSVERPDGSYFTLKIQPTALEDSAVYFCASSPTRGQNTLYFGAGTRLSVL.

Notes on this clone: Gene names denote mouse genes. The sequence runs out 1 residue before the end of the CDR3; the remainder is reconstructed from the germline J gene. Within the sample, other DNA sequences also encode this same CDR3. The chain has TRBV26 and TRBJ1-6; D gene uncertain. TRBJ1-6 is recorded as an ORF, its role being uncertain. The V gene lost 2 bases and the J gene lost 0 bases, with 2 bases spanning the gap. Looked up from germline, CDR1 is KGHPV and CDR2 is FQNQEV (reference sequence). The CDR3 has 14 amino acids. The CDR3 sequence is CASSLNSYNSPLYF. The sequenced part of the CDR3 DNA is TGTGCCAGCAGTCTGAATTCCTATAATTCGCCCCTCTAC.

This clone has just a few counts. Gene names and germline refer to mouse. The read halts 1 residue ahead of the CDR3 end, with the missing end drawn from the germline J gene. V and J are TRBV26 and TRBJ1-1, with 7 bases that match TRBD1. The CDR3 has 14 residues. CDR1 is KGHPV, CDR2 FQNQEV, per germline (reference sequence). With 2 bases clipped from V and 1 base from J, the junction kept 1 base outside the gene matches. The CDR3: CASSLGDRNTEVFF. CDR3 DNA, as far as it was read: TGTGCCAGCAGTCTGGGGGACAGGAACACAGAAGTCTTC.

Regarding this clone: Germline and genes here are mouse. Coverage ceases 1 residue before the CDR3 finishes, and the germline J gene fills in the end. The chain uses TRBV4 and TRBJ2-4, with D possibly being TRBD2 (5 bases). Germline CDR1 LGHDT, CDR2 YNNKQL (reference sequence). The CDR3 is 14 residues long. V lost 4 bases, J lost 0 bases, and 8 bases lay in between. CDR3 sequence: CASSWTFSQNTLYF. The part of the CDR3 DNA that was read is TGTGCCAGCAGCTGGACTTTCAGTCAAAACACCTTGTAC.

Remarks on this clone: The genes are named according to mouse. The CDR3 end lies 1 residue beyond the end of the read and is filled in from the germline J gene. The chain combines TRBV26 with TRBJ1-1, with 8 bases that match TRBD1. V gave up 6 bases and J gave up 0 bases; unmatched junction bases: 3. The CDR3 consists of 14 residues. Looked up from germline, CDR1 is KGHPV and CDR2 is FQNQEV (reference sequence). The CDR3 bases that were read are TGTGCCAGCAGCGGACAGGGCTCAAACACAGAAGTCTTC. Translation: CASSGQGSNTEVF. The entire CDR3 protein is CASSGQGSNTEVFF.

By frequency in the sample, this clone is medium-sized. Germline and genes here are mouse. The read terminates 1 residue before the CDR3 end, so the remaining end is supplied by the germline J gene. This chain joins TRBV16 and TRBJ2-7; D is undetermined. V was trimmed by 3 bases and J by 3 bases, leaving 0 bases between them. Germline V gene lookup returns CDR1 SGHSA and CDR2 FRNQAP. This CDR3 spans 10 amino acids. The CDR3 DNA, read in part, is TGTGCAAGCAGCTTCTATGAACAGTAC. Its protein is CASSFYEQY. The full CDR3 reads CASSFYEQYF.

On this clone: Genes and germline come from the mouse. The read comes to an end 1 residue before the CDR3 does, leaving the germline J gene to fill in the end. This sequence joins TRBV26 and TRBJ1-3; D not resolved. The V gene lost 4 bases and the J gene lost 0 bases, with 4 bases spanning the gap. The CDR3 runs 13 residues. Germline CDR1 and CDR2: KGHPV and FQNQEV (reference sequence). CDR3 sequence reads: CASSQTSGNTLYF. Incomplete CDR3 DNA: TGTGCCAGCAGTCAAACTTCTGGAAATACGCTCTAT.

With regard to this clone: Genes and germline are mouse. The read falls 1 residue short of the CDR3 end, and the missing part is taken from the germline J gene. This sequence joins TRBV13-1 and TRBJ2-1; perhaps TRBD1 as D (5 bases). V dropped 3 bases and J dropped 1 base, with 5 bases sitting between them. The CDR3 is 13 residues long. Per germline, CDR1 NSHNY and CDR2 SYGAGN. The CDR3 spells CASSGQNYAEQFF. Partial CDR3 DNA: TGTGCCAGCAGTGGACAGAACTATGCTGAGCAGTTC.

Concerning this clone: Any gene name here is a mouse gene name. The DNA ends 1 residue before the CDR3 does, and the rest of the CDR3 is filled in from the germline J gene. The gene calls are TRBV2 and TRBJ1-1; 8 nucleotides align to TRBD1. Per the germline V gene, CDR1 is LGHNA and CDR2 is YSYQKL. Unmatched junction bases numbered 0, after V lost 2 bases and J lost 1 base. The CDR3 extends over 14 amino acids. The CDR3 loop is CASSQTGGNTEVFF. The part of the CDR3 DNA that was read is TGTGCCAGCAGCCAAACAGGGGGGAACACAGAAGTCTTC.